Listed below are T cell receptor beta chains from one sample, sequenced in a study of blood T cell repertoires in COVID-19. Sequencing used immunoSEQ multiplex PCR; TCRdb keeps in-frame clones, though not all of them. The profile shows 200,000 to 250,000 clones, approximately 77% of them singletons. The source material was peripheral blood. These receptor sequences come from an elderly woman with acute or convalescent COVID-19. CDR3s include the opening cysteine and the closing phenylalanine or tryptophan. A D gene is named only where the DNA matches it firmly. Only part of the rows carry a size: once, few, many, or a class if the clone is expanded.

v_call	j_call	d_call	clone_size	cdr3_aa	cdr3_nt
TRBV3-1/TRBV3-2	TRBJ2-7	-	-	CASSQMTVSYEQYF	TGTGCCAGCAGCCAGATGACAGTCTCCTACGAGCAGTACTTC
TRBV24-1	TRBJ1-4	-	once	CATSDRGPETNEKLFF	TGTGCCACCAGTGACAGGGGACCCGAAACTAATGAAAAACTGTTTTTT
TRBV6-5	TRBJ1-2	-	once	CASSYRTPGGGYTF	TGTGCCAGCAGTTACAGGACCCCCGGGGGTGGCTACACCTTC
TRBV9	TRBJ1-4	TRBD1	-	CASSPEGTAGTGDEKLFF	TGTGCCAGCAGCCCGGAAGGGACAGCTGGAACCGGGGATGAAAAACTGTTTTTT
TRBV11-3	TRBJ2-2	-	once	CASSLDSGRATGELFF	TGTGCCAGCAGCTTAGATTCGGGCAGGGCCACCGGGGAGCTGTTTTTT
TRBV20-1	TRBJ2-1	-	-	CSASRSILENEQFF	TGCAGTGCTAGTAGGAGCATTCTAGAGAATGAGCAGTTCTTC
TRBV2	TRBJ1-1	-	once	CASKAGQLNTEAFF	TGTGCCAGCAAAGCTGGACAGCTGAACACTGAAGCTTTCTTT
TRBV19	TRBJ1-3	-	-	CASTALGGNTIYF	TGTGCCAGTACCGCGCTCGGGGGAAACACCATATATTTT
TRBV28	TRBJ2-1	TRBD2	-	CASSTNPTSSYEQFF	TGTGCCAGCAGTACAAATCCGACTAGCAGCTATGAGCAGTTCTTC
TRBV29-1	TRBJ2-3	TRBD1	-	CSVGDRGTDTQYF	TGCAGCGTAGGGGACAGGGGCACAGATACGCAGTATTTT
TRBV27	TRBJ1-2	-	-	CASSWRQGGGYTF	TGTGCCAGCAGTTGGCGGCAGGGAGGAGGCTACACCTTC
TRBV5-4	TRBJ1-1	TRBD1	-	CASSLRTGTNSEAFF	TGTGCCAGCAGCCTAAGGACAGGGACAAACTCTGAAGCTTTCTTT
TRBV4-2	TRBJ1-1	-	-	CASSQEGARNTEAFF	TGTGCCAGCAGCCAAGAAGGGGCTAGGAACACTGAAGCTTTCTTT
TRBV13	TRBJ1-4	-	few	CASSGQTGRAGKLFF	TGTGCCAGCAGCGGTCAGACGGGCCGGGCGGGAAAACTGTTTTTT
TRBV6-2/TRBV6-3	TRBJ2-3	TRBD2	-	CASSYSAGTTTDTQYF	TGTGCCAGCAGTTACTCGGCCGGGACTACCACAGATACGCAGTATTTT
TRBV12-3/TRBV12-4	TRBJ2-1	TRBD2	-	CASSRLAREQFF	TGTGCCAGCAGCAGACTAGCAAGGGAGCAGTTCTTC
TRBV7-2	TRBJ2-1	TRBD2	once	CASSLGSSGGNNEQFF	TGTGCCAGCAGCTTAGGGTCTAGCGGGGGGAATAATGAGCAGTTCTTC
TRBV28	TRBJ1-2	-	-	CATYFGEVNYGYTF	TGTGCCACCTACTTTGGGGAGGTGAACTATGGCTACACCTTC
TRBV29-1	TRBJ1-2	TRBD1	-	CSVGTGGNYGYTF	TGCAGCGTGGGGACAGGGGGCAACTATGGCTACACCTTC
TRBV6-1	TRBJ1-5	TRBD1	-	CASSERQGGGNQPQHF	TGTGCCAGCAGTGAGAGACAGGGGGGGGGCAATCAGCCCCAGCATTTT
TRBV19	TRBJ2-3	-	-	CASALTGDADTQYF	TGTGCCAGTGCCCTGACAGGAGATGCAGATACGCAGTATTTT
TRBV9	TRBJ1-1	-	-	CASSARGGGLNTEAFF	TGTGCCAGCAGCGCAAGGGGGGGCGGATTGAACACTGAAGCTTTCTTT
TRBV6-5	TRBJ1-4	TRBD1	once	CASSSTDRGVEKLFF	TGTGCCAGCAGTTCCACGGACAGGGGGGTCGAAAAACTGTTTTTT
TRBV10-3	TRBJ1-2	-	-	CAISEDSLYGYTF	TGTGCCATCAGTGAAGACAGCTTATATGGCTACACCTTC
TRBV7-2	TRBJ1-1	-	-	CASRTTGTYTEAFF	TGTGCCAGCAGGACAACAGGGACGTACACTGAAGCTTTCTTT
TRBV19	TRBJ2-5	TRBD2	-	CASSPLAGGQETQYF	TGTGCCAGTAGCCCTCTAGCGGGGGGACAAGAGACCCAGTACTTC
TRBV5-1	TRBJ1-1	-	once	CASSLDGGNTEAFF	TGCGCCAGCAGCCTTGACGGGGGGAACACTGAAGCTTTCTTT
TRBV19	TRBJ1-4	TRBD1	-	CASSTLRGEKLFF	TGTGCCAGTAGTACCCTCAGGGGGGAAAAACTGTTTTTT
TRBV3-1/TRBV3-2	TRBJ2-2	TRBD2	-	CASSQEDGLAGGHTGELFF	TGTGCCAGCAGCCAAGAAGATGGGCTAGCGGGGGGACACACCGGGGAGCTGTTTTTT
TRBV2	TRBJ2-7	-	-	CASNAGRRVEQYF	TGTGCCAGCAATGCGGGGCGCCGGGTTGAGCAGTACTTC
TRBV19	TRBJ1-1	-	few	CASSFRDTEAFF	TGTGCCAGTAGTTTCAGGGACACTGAAGCTTTCTTT
TRBV19	TRBJ1-1	TRBD1	-	CALPPRQGWTEAFF	TGTGCCTTACCCCCGAGACAGGGATGGACTGAAGCTTTCTTT
TRBV19	TRBJ2-3	-	-	CASSQQFHTDTQYF	TGTGCCAGTAGCCAACAGTTCCACACAGATACGCAGTATTTT
TRBV7-3	TRBJ1-6	-	few	CASSLSGGDGSPLHF	TGTGCCAGCAGCTTAAGTGGAGGGGACGGGTCACCCCTCCACTTT
TRBV3-1/TRBV3-2	TRBJ1-4	-	-	CASSLRTATNEKLFF	TGTGCCAGCAGCCTCCGGACAGCAACTAATGAAAAACTGTTTTTT
TRBV19	TRBJ1-2	TRBD1	-	CASSTRDRGSHTF	TGTGCCAGTAGCACCCGGGACAGGGGTTCGCACACCTTC
TRBV3-1/TRBV3-2	TRBJ2-3	TRBD2	-	CASCRAGGRGHDTQYF	TGTGCCAGCTGCCGAGCGGGGGGGAGGGGACACGATACGCAGTATTTT
TRBV9	TRBJ2-2	TRBD2	-	CASSVPAKNELAGDLNAGELFF	TGTGCCAGCAGCGTACCTGCCAAAAATGAACTAGCGGGGGACCTAAATGCCGGGGAGCTGTTTTTT
TRBV19	TRBJ2-2	-	few	CASSEAQGTGELFF	TGTGCCAGTAGTGAAGCTCAGGGGACCGGGGAGCTGTTTTTT
TRBV2	TRBJ2-3	TRBD1	-	CASRGQGVRSDTQYF	TGTGCCAGCAGGGGACAGGGGGTTCGTTCAGATACGCAGTATTTT
TRBV30	TRBJ1-1	-	-	CAWSVWRALDTEAFF	TGTGCCTGGAGTGTATGGAGGGCCCTCGACACTGAAGCTTTCTTT
TRBV5-1	TRBJ1-6	-	-	CASSLAAGELNSPLHF	TGCGCCAGCAGCTTGGCAGCAGGGGAGTTAAATTCACCCCTCCACTTT
TRBV2	TRBJ2-5	TRBD2	-	CASSGDYYQETQYF	TGTGCCAGCAGTGGGGACTACTACCAAGAGACCCAGTACTTC